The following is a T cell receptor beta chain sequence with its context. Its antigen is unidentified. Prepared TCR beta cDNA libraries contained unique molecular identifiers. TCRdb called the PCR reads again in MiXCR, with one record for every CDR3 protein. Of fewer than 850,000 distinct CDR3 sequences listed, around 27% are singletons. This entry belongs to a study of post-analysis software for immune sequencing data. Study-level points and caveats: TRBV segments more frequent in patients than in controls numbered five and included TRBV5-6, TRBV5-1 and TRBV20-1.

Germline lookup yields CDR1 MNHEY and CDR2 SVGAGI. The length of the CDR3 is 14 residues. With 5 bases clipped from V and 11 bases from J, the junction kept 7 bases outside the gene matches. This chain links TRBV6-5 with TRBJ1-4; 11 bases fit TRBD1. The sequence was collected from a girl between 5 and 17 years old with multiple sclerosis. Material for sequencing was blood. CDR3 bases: TGTGCCAGCAGTGCCGGACAGGGGGCGCGGAAACTGTTTTTT. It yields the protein CASSAGQGARKLFF.